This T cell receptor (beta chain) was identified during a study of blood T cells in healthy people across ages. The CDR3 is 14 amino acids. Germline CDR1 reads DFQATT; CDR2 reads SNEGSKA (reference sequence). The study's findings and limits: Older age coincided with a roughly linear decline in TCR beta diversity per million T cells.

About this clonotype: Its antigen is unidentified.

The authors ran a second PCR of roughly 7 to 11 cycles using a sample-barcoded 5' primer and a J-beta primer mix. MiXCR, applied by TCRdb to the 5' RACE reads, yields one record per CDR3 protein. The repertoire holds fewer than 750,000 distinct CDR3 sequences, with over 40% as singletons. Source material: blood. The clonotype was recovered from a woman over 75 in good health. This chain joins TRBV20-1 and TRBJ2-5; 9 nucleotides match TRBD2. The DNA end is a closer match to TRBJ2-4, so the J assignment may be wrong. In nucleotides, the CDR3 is TGCAGTGCCCCCACCGCTAGCGGGGTTCCCATTCAGTACTTC. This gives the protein CSAPTASGVPIQYF.